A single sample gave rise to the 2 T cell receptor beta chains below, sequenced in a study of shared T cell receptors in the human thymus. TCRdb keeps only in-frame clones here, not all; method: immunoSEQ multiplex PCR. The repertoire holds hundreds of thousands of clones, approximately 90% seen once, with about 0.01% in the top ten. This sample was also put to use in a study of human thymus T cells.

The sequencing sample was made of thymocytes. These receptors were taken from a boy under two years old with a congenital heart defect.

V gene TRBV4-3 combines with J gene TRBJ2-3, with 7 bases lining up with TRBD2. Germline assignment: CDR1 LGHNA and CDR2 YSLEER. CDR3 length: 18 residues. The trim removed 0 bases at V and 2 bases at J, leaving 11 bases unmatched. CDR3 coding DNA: TGCGCCAGCAGCCAAGATGGGGTAGCGCGGGGGTACACAGATACGCAGTATTTT. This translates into CASSQDGVARGYTDTQYF.

The CDR3 is CASRTGTGYGYTF. CDR3 nucleotide sequence: TGTGCCAGCAGGACCGGGACAGGGTATGGCTACACCTTC. The gene calls are TRBV5-4 and TRBJ1-2; TRBD1 agrees at 9 bases. Trimming removed 5 bases from V and 5 bases from J; junction bases left unmatched: 4. The CDR3 loop spans 13 amino acids. Germline CDR1 is SGHNT and CDR2 is YYREEE (reference sequence).